This T cell receptor (beta chain) derives from a study of Ad26.COV2.S vaccination and SARS-CoV-2 variants. Germline V gives CDR1 MRHNA, CDR2 SNTAGT. The CDR3 length is 13 residues. V was shortened by 7 bases and J by 6 bases, with 12 bases between the two germline ends. Measured with immunoSEQ multiplex PCR; TCRdb has only the in-frame clones, and not every one. The profile shows 300,000 to 400,000 clones, about 91% of them singletons. Overall study results and limits: Substantial response breadth was reportedly seen for spike-specific CD8+ and CD4+ T cells after vaccination. The TCR breadth and depth analyses may have understated or missed part of the total T cell responses.

On this clone: The antigen remains undetermined.

The chain is built from TRBV6-4 and TRBJ2-2; either TRBD1 or TRBD2 may fit D (5 bases each). The receptor was isolated from a human donor who had recovered from COVID-19. The sequences come from peripheral blood, collected after recovery from COVID-19. CDR3 nucleotide sequence: TGTGCCAGCAAGTCCGGGGACGCCGGGGAGCTGTTTTTT. Amino acid sequence: CASKSGDAGELFF.